The 8 T cell receptor beta chains reported below all come from one sample, sequenced in a study of control samples from healthy donors and cancer patients. Clones were read by immunoSEQ multiplex PCR, and TCRdb kept only the in-frame ones, dropping some. The sample lists some 200,000 clones, roughly nine tenths occurring once. The sequenced sample was blood. These receptors all come from a woman in her 30s in good health.

The chain links TRBV7-9 to TRBJ2-7; 10 bases are a match to TRBD2. Germline loops: CDR1 SEHNR, CDR2 FQNEAQ (reference sequence). Trimming cost V 4 bases and J 2 bases; bases outside gene matches: 2. The CDR3 is made up of 14 amino acids. The DNA for the CDR3 is TGTGCCAGCAGCTCAGCGGGAGGGGCCTACGAGCAGTACTTC. Amino acids: CASSSAGGAYEQYF.

V gene TRBV7-2 combines with J gene TRBJ1-2; D gene ambiguous. Trimming removed 1 base from V and 1 base from J, with 7 bases in between. Germline CDR1 is SGHTA and CDR2 is FQGNSA. CDR3 length: 14 amino acids. The CDR3: CASSLGQVNYGYTF. The CDR3 DNA reads TGTGCCAGCAGCTTAGGGCAGGTTAACTATGGCTACACCTTC.

The chain combines TRBV18 with TRBJ2-1; tentative D call: TRBD2 (6 bases). The CDR3 runs 14 residues. The V and J ends lost 3 bases and 3 bases respectively, with 9 bases between them. CDR1 is KGHSH and CDR2 is LQKENI in the germline V gene. CDR3 protein: CASSPRAGYNEQFF. CDR3 nucleotides: TGTGCCAGCTCACCGAGAGCGGGCTACAATGAGCAGTTCTTC.

The rearrangement uses TRBV3-1 (or the pseudogene TRBV3-2) and TRBJ2-7; 14 bases fit TRBD2. The V segment lost 8 bases and the J segment 7 bases; nucleotides outside the gene matches: 4. Germline-derived CDR1 and CDR2 are LGHDT and YNNKEL (reference sequence). CDR3 size: 13 residues. The CDR3 region has the DNA TGTGCCAGCGGACTAGCGGGAGGCAATGAGCAGTACTTC. It translates to CASGLAGGNEQYF.

This chain links TRBV11-2 with TRBJ2-1; TRBD1 matches at 9 bases. V lost 5 bases, J lost 1 base, and 3 bases stayed unmatched. There are 15 residues in the CDR3. CDR1 is SGHAT, CDR2 FQNNGV, per germline. This CDR3 is CASSGGTGSYNEQFF. The CDR3 DNA reads as TGTGCCAGCAGCGGGGGGACAGGGTCCTACAATGAGCAGTTCTTC.

This clone has just one count. The chain uses TRBV15 and TRBJ2-3; a weak D match, TRBD2 (5 bases). The V and J ends lost 1 base and 2 bases respectively, with 13 bases between them. The CDR3 extends over 16 amino acids. Germline CDR1 reads LNHNV; CDR2 reads YYDKDF (reference sequence). The CDR3 here is CATSRVRSGNTDTQYF. For the CDR3, the DNA is TGTGCCACCAGCAGAGTTCGGTCGGGGAACACAGATACGCAGTATTTT.

This chain uses TRBV20-1 with TRBJ2-7, with TRBD1 as a possible D gene (6 bases). This CDR3 is built from 11 residues. V dropped 7 bases and J dropped 4 bases, with 11 bases sitting between them. From germline, CDR1 is DFQATT and CDR2 SNEGSKA (reference sequence). This CDR3 is CSGTDRYEQYF. Written as DNA, the CDR3 is TGCAGTGGGACAGACAGGTACGAGCAGTACTTC.

The CDR3 coding sequence is TGTGCCAGCAGCTTACGCCCGACAGGGTTAGATACGCAGTATTTT. It specifies CASSLRPTGLDTQYF. This rearrangement joins TRBV13 to TRBJ2-3; 7 bases fit TRBD1. This CDR3 is 15 amino acids long. V lost 2 bases, J lost 5 bases, and 7 bases stayed unmatched. Looked up from germline, CDR1 is PRHDT and CDR2 is FYEKMQ (reference sequence).